This T cell receptor beta chain was identified during a study of breast tumors, draining lymph nodes, adjacent tissues. Breast cancer patients provided tissue from their axillary draining lymph nodes. This clonotype was found a few times. A much larger clone lies one base from this, so it may be a read error. TCRdb reprocessed the multiplex PCR reads with MiXCR, giving one entry per CDR3 protein. The sample contains roughly 80,000 distinct CDR3 sequences, 15% to 20% of which appear only once. CDR1 and CDR2 from the germline V gene are MGHRA and YSYEKL. Between the trimmed V and J ends, which lost 0 bases and 6 bases, there was a span of 18 bases. The CDR3 totals 16 residues.

The sequencing sample was made of axillary lymph node tissue. The clonotype comes from a female donor with breast cancer. Some clones in this sample may be carry-over from other donors' samples. The chain employs TRBV4-1 and TRBJ2-7; D might be TRBD1 (7 bases). The chain's CDR3 is CASSQDKSGGTCEQYF. CDR3 DNA: TGCGCCAGCAGCCAAGATAAGTCAGGGGGGACCTGCGAGCAGTACTTC.